This T cell receptor (beta chain) is drawn from a study of blood T cell repertoires in COVID-19. In germline, CDR1 is GTSNPN, CDR2 SVGIG (reference sequence). V shed 5 bases and J 5 bases; nucleotides not matched to a gene: 2. The CDR3 runs 13 residues. Profiling relied on immunoSEQ multiplex PCR, and the TCRdb table lists in-frame clones only, not all of them. The repertoire holds approximately 250,000 clones, with approximately 90% as singletons. Sample: PBMCs or T cells enriched from blood (not recorded which). The V call is TRBV30, the J call TRBJ1-5; 11 nucleotides match TRBD1. This receptor was taken from a middle-aged man who had been exposed to COVID-19. The DNA for the CDR3 is TGTGCCTGGGGGGACAGGGGGGATCAGCCCCAGCATTTT. It specifies CAWGDRGDQPQHF.